This entry is about one TCR beta chain. Between the trimmed V and J ends, which lost 11 bases and 7 bases, there was a span of 12 bases. CDR1 is MDHEN, CDR2 SYDVKM, per germline. The CDR3 extends over 12 amino acids. This sample is part of a study of blood T cell repertoires in COVID-19. Across the whole study: Italy, Spain and the United States were the sources of the convalescent and acute COVID-19 samples. PBMCs, B-cell-depleted T cells, or T cells were the source of the cDNA or gDNA that made up the material.

Assay: immunoSEQ multiplex PCR; the TCRdb copy retains only in-frame clones and omits some. The repertoire has about 170,000 clones, around nine tenths of them found once; the top ten carry 3% to 4.5%. The chain uses TRBV28 and TRBJ1-6; D is undetermined. The clonotype was recovered from a man aged 18 to 29 with active or convalescent COVID-19. Material: peripheral blood. CDR3 in amino acids: CAGGRPNSPLHF. CDR3 in DNA: TGTGCCGGCGGGAGACCCAATTCACCCCTCCACTTT.